Following are 32 T cell receptor beta chains from one sample sequenced in a study of molecular identifiers for immune sequencing clone quantification. TCRdb re-called the PCR reads with MiXCR, one entry per CDR3 protein. Of hundreds of thousands of distinct CDR3 sequences listed, 25% were seen once; the top ten hold about 0.84%. The sequenced material came from naive CD8+ T cells from blood, with Jurkat cell RNA spiked in. Regarding subset: FACS-sorted CD8+CD4-CCR7+CD45RA+ naive T cells. The receptor set was obtained from a human donor in good health. Some libraries in this study had Jurkat cell RNA spiked in.

This clonotype was found many times. The chain links TRBV6-2 or TRBV6-3 to TRBJ1-1; weak D call: TRBD1 (6 bases). CDR3 size: 14 residues. Germline V lookup: CDR1 MNHEY, CDR2 SVGEGT. The V end lost 4 bases, the J end lost 0 bases, and 9 bases lay between the germline ends. This CDR3 is CASSSRGLNTEAFF. DNA of the CDR3: TGTGCCAGCAGTTCCAGGGGACTGAACACTGAAGCTTTCTTT.

This clonotype was picked up many times. The J gene is TRBJ1-1, the V gene TRBV5-4; the D gene is possibly TRBD1 (5 bases). V lost 2 bases, J lost 5 bases, and 10 bases lay in between. Germline V lookup: CDR1 SGHNT, CDR2 YYREEE (reference sequence). This CDR3 is 13 amino acids long. CDR3 loop: CASSFQGGTEAFF. The CDR3 DNA sequence: TGTGCCAGCAGCTTCCAGGGAGGGACTGAAGCTTTCTTT.

There are a few counts of this clonotype. The genes are TRBV6-5 and TRBJ2-2, with D unclear. V lost 7 bases, J lost 6 bases, and 6 bases lay in between. Germline loops: CDR1 MNHEY, CDR2 SVGAGI. CDR3 length equals 11 residues. This chain's CDR3 is CASMGAGELFF. The CDR3 DNA is TGTGCCAGCATGGGCGCCGGGGAGCTGTTTTTT.

V is TRBV12-3 or TRBV12-4 and J is TRBJ1-5; TRBD1 is a possible D gene (5 bases). The CDR3 is 17 residues long. V was pared by 9 bases and J by 1 base, with 22 bases between. The CDR3 region has the DNA TGTGCCAGGGGGGGGTTTCGGGTTTGGACGAGCAATCAGCCCCAGCATTTT. Translated, it gives CARGGFRVWTSNQPQHF.

The rearrangement uses TRBV6-1 and TRBJ2-7; possible D gene TRBD2, 6 bases. V dropped 2 bases and J dropped 2 bases, with 13 bases sitting between them. The CDR3 runs 15 residues. Germline V gene data show CDR1 as MNHNS and CDR2 as SASEGT. The CDR3 DNA reads TGTGCCAGCAGTGAATGGGGGGAAATCGCCTACGAGCAGTACTTC. As protein: CASSEWGEIAYEQYF.

This clonotype was picked up many times. The rearrangement links TRBV27 to TRBJ2-7; the D gene is possibly TRBD1 (6 bases). The CDR3 loop spans 14 amino acids. Trimming pared 1 base from V and 9 bases from J, leaving 16 bases between. Germline values: CDR1 MNHEY, CDR2 SMNVEV (reference sequence). CDR3 in amino acids: CASSLLGQSEGQYF. DNA of the CDR3: TGTGCCAGCAGTTTATTAGGACAGTCAGAGGGGCAGTACTTC.

This clonotype was counted many times. The rearrangement uses TRBV11-2 and TRBJ2-1, with a possible D match to TRBD1 (5 bases). V gave up 2 bases and J gave up 7 bases, with 6 bases separating them. Germline loops: CDR1 SGHAT, CDR2 FQNNGV. The CDR3 runs 12 residues. CDR3 sequence: CASSLPGNEQFF. CDR3 nucleotides: TGTGCCAGCAGCTTACCAGGGAATGAGCAGTTCTTC.

In regard to this clonotype: A much more abundant neighbour one base away suggests this may be a read error. The V call is TRBV6-2 or TRBV6-3, the J call TRBJ1-5; D is unclear. CDR1 and CDR2 from the germline V gene are MNHEY and SVGEGT. The CDR3 is 15 residues long. V was clipped by 3 bases and J by 4 bases, with 13 bases between them. The CDR3 DNA reads as TGTGCCAGCAGTTATCTGCCCGCTCCAAATCAGCCCCAGCATTTT. This codes for CASSYLPAPNQPQHF.

The chain joins TRBV7-9 to TRBJ1-6; 9 nucleotides line up with TRBD1. The V segment lost 5 bases and the J segment 5 bases; nucleotides outside the gene matches: 7. Germline CDR1 reads SEHNR; CDR2 reads FQNEAQ (reference sequence). CDR3 size: 16 residues. CDR3 DNA: TGTGCCAGCAGCCCTACAGGGGGCGCGGATAATTCACCCCTCCACTTT. As protein: CASSPTGGADNSPLHF.

This clonotype was seen at least ten times. The chain couples TRBV5-1 to TRBJ2-3; TRBD2 is a possible D gene (5 bases). Germline V gene lookup returns CDR1 SGHRS and CDR2 YFSETQ. The CDR3 runs 15 residues. V shed 4 bases and J shed 2 bases, with 14 bases lying between them. This CDR3 is CASSPPGYITDTQYF. The CDR3 DNA is TGCGCCAGCAGCCCACCGGGATATATCACAGATACGCAGTATTTT.

The table lists this clonotype with a few counts. A clone one base away is much larger, so this may be a read error. The V and J genes are TRBV28 and TRBJ2-4; D is ambiguous. Germline V gives CDR1 MDHEN, CDR2 SYDVKM. The CDR3 runs to 15 residues. Trimming pared 6 bases from V and 0 bases from J, leaving 12 bases between. This CDR3 reads CASRALDRAKNIQYF. CDR3 nucleotides: TGTGCCAGCAGAGCTCTCGACCGAGCCAAAAACATTCAGTACTTC.

This clonotype occurred a few times. The chain couples TRBV12-3 or TRBV12-4 to TRBJ2-3; D could derive from TRBD1 or TRBD2 (5 bases each). This CDR3 is 15 amino acids long. The V and J ends lost 6 bases and 5 bases respectively, with 18 bases between them. The DNA of the CDR3 is TGTGCCAGCAGCCCCAGGTGGGGGTGGCAAGATACGCAGTATTTT. This encodes CASSPRWGWQDTQYF.

This clonotype was recorded many times. J is TRBJ1-1 and V is TRBV7-9, with 7 bases aligning to TRBD1. Trimming at V came to 2 bases and at J to 1 base, leaving 13 bases not matched to a gene. The CDR3 runs 18 residues. Germline V gene data show CDR1 as SEHNR and CDR2 as FQNEAQ (reference sequence). As DNA, the CDR3 is TGTGCCAGCAGCTTATTTGTGCCAAGGGGGCCCCAGAACACTGAAGCTTTCTTT. Translation: CASSLFVPRGPQNTEAFF.

This clonotype was recorded at least ten times. The chain carries TRBV7-2 and TRBJ2-5, with 11 bases lining up with TRBD2. Looked up from germline, CDR1 is SGHTA and CDR2 is FQGNSA. There are 15 residues in the CDR3. V shed 4 bases and J 0 bases; nucleotides not matched to a gene: 1. The CDR3 DNA follows: TGTGCCAGCAGCTCTAGCGGGGGGTACCAAGAGACCCAGTACTTC. It translates to CASSSSGGYQETQYF. The full variable domain, its missing parts supplied by reference TRBV7-2 and TRBJ2-5, is GAGVSQSPSNKVTEKGKDVELRCDPISGHTALYWYRQSLGQGLEFLIYFQGNSAPDKSGLPSDRFSAERTGGSVSTLTIQRTQQEDSAVYLCASSSSGGYQETQYFGPGTRLLVL.

The genes are TRBV7-9 and TRBJ2-7; D is ambiguous. This CDR3 comprises 15 residues. V was clipped by 2 bases and J by 4 bases, with 15 bases between them. Germline assignment: CDR1 SEHNR and CDR2 FQNEAQ (reference sequence). Here the CDR3 reads CASSLSSAPSYEQYF. The CDR3 DNA reads as TGTGCCAGCAGCTTATCCAGCGCACCTAGTTACGAGCAGTACTTC.

This clonotype showed up many times. This sequence joins TRBV20-1 and TRBJ2-7; TRBD2 matches 10 bases. V lost 6 bases, J lost 3 bases, and 2 bases stayed unmatched. Germline V gene lookup returns CDR1 DFQATT and CDR2 SNEGSKA (reference sequence). The CDR3 contains 12 residues. This chain's CDR3 is CSARTSGYEQYF. The CDR3 DNA reads TGCAGTGCGCGGACTAGCGGCTACGAGCAGTACTTC.

V and J are TRBV4-3 and TRBJ2-6; 10 bases fit TRBD1. The V gene end was trimmed by 3 bases and the J gene end by 0 bases; junction bases not matched to a gene: 11. CDR3 length: 20 amino acids. The V gene's germline CDR1 is LGHNA and CDR2 YSLEER. Here the CDR3 reads CASSQGATGTGVSGANVLTF. CDR3 DNA: TGCGCCAGCAGCCAGGGGGCTACCGGGACAGGGGTCTCTGGGGCCAACGTCCTGACTTTC.

This clonotype was detected ten times or more. The rearrangement links TRBV7-9 to TRBJ1-2, with 8 bases fitting TRBD1. The junction had 6 bases not matched to a gene; V was cut back by 0 bases and J by 6 bases. There are 15 residues in the CDR3. CDR1 SEHNR and CDR2 FQNEAQ come from the germline V gene (reference sequence). The CDR3 loop is CASSLARDRGDGYTF. DNA of the CDR3: TGTGCCAGCAGCTTAGCTCGTGACAGGGGAGATGGCTACACCTTC.

This clonotype was detected only a few times. The J gene is TRBJ2-7, the V gene TRBV7-9, with unresolved D. The CDR3 sequence is 15 residues long. The V gene lost 3 bases and the J gene lost 0 bases, with 12 bases spanning the gap. The V gene's germline CDR1 is SEHNR and CDR2 FQNEAQ (reference sequence). The CDR3 DNA is TGTGCCAGCAGCTTGCAGACTGGACCCTCCTACGAGCAGTACTTC. Residues: CASSLQTGPSYEQYF.

The V and J genes are TRBV27 and TRBJ1-2; no clear D gene. CDR1 is MNHEY and CDR2 is SMNVEV in the germline V gene (reference sequence). Deletions cut 4 bases from V and 3 bases from J, with 12 bases between. The CDR3 is 14 residues long. CDR3 sequence: CASSYGPRYYGYTF. The DNA for the CDR3 is TGTGCCAGCAGTTATGGGCCTAGATACTATGGCTACACCTTC.

This chain links TRBV7-2 with TRBJ2-7; 7 positions match TRBD1. The V segment lost 8 bases and the J segment 1 base; nucleotides outside the gene matches: 11. CDR3 length: 15 amino acids. CDR1 SGHTA and CDR2 FQGNSA come from the germline V gene. The CDR3, as DNA: TGTGCCAGCCGCCACCTTCCGGGACAGTCCTACGAGCAGTACTTC. Protein sequence: CASRHLPGQSYEQYF.

V is TRBV4-3 and J is TRBJ1-2; 7 bases agree with TRBD1. Germline V gene lookup returns CDR1 LGHNA and CDR2 YSLEER. The CDR3 consists of 14 residues. V was clipped by 4 bases and J by 6 bases; unmatched bases: 8. The CDR3 nucleotides are TGCGCCAGCAGCCGCAGAGACAGGGCTCATGGCTACACCTTC. Translation: CASSRRDRAHGYTF.

This clonotype appeared a few times. V usage is TRBV19 and J usage is TRBJ2-7; D tentatively reads TRBD1 or TRBD2 (5 bases each). This CDR3 has 15 residues. Trimming cost V 5 bases and J 1 base, with 15 bases left between them. From germline, CDR1 is LNHDA and CDR2 SQIVND (reference sequence). CDR3 nucleotide sequence: TGTGCCAGTAGTGTCGGGGACGTTCGATCCTACGAGCAGTACTTC. Translated, it gives CASSVGDVRSYEQYF.

This clonotype was picked up many times. The gene calls are TRBV7-9 and TRBJ2-5; D may match TRBD1 or TRBD2 (5 bases each). This CDR3 has 14 residues. Deletions cut 6 bases from V and 3 bases from J, with 14 bases between. In germline, CDR1 is SEHNR, CDR2 FQNEAQ (reference sequence). The CDR3 DNA is TGTGCCAGCAGACAGCCGGGGCGGGAAGAGACCCAGTACTTC. This encodes CASRQPGREETQYF.

This clonotype was recorded once. The germline gene is not matched at one end of the junction; a read error may be the cause. The rearrangement uses TRBV19 and TRBJ2-5; the D gene could be TRBD1 or TRBD2 (5 bases each). The V gene's germline CDR1 is LNHDA and CDR2 SQIVND (reference sequence). The CDR3 contains 17 residues. The CDR3 sequence: CASSPFSGPPNEEPQYF. CDR3 sequence (DNA): TGTGCCAGTAGCCCCTTCTCGGGACCTCCCAATGAAGAGCCCCAGTACTTC. Full variable domain (outside the CDR3, taken from reference TRBV19 and TRBJ2-5): DGGITQSPKYLFRKEGQNVTLSCEQNLNHDAMYWYRQDPGQGLRLIYYSQIVNDFQKGDIAEGYSVSREKKESFPLTVTSAQKNPTAFYLCASSPFSGPPNEEPQYFGPGTRLLVL.

This clonotype was found a few times. This chain joins TRBV3-1 and TRBJ2-7; 8 positions match TRBD1. The V segment lost 4 bases and the J segment 2 bases; nucleotides outside the gene matches: 10. This CDR3 spans 16 amino acids. The germline gives CDR1 LGHDT, CDR2 YNNKEL (reference sequence). For the CDR3, the DNA is TGTGCCAGCAGCCCTACCGCCGGGACAGGCCCCTACGAGCAGTACTTC. Its protein is CASSPTAGTGPYEQYF.

This chain connects TRBV18 to TRBJ1-1, with a tentative D call TRBD1 (6 bases). Trimming removed 6 bases at V and 0 bases at J, with 26 bases between. This CDR3 spans 19 amino acids. Germline CDR1 reads KGHSH; CDR2 reads LQKENI. The CDR3 reads CASSPVGGDLGIMNTEAFF. In DNA form, the CDR3 reads TGTGCCAGCTCCCCGGTTGGGGGCGACTTGGGCATTATGAACACTGAAGCTTTCTTT.

V gene TRBV4-3 combines with J gene TRBJ2-1; possibly TRBD2 for D (7 bases). The germline gives CDR1 LGHNA, CDR2 YSLEER. The CDR3 is made up of 13 amino acids. Trimming removed 3 bases at V and 12 bases at J, with 15 bases between. The CDR3 DNA is TGCGCCAGCAGCCATGGGGGGGCGAGTGCGCAGTTCTTC. This codes for CASSHGGASAQFF.

There are many counts of this clonotype. This chain links TRBV6-6 with TRBJ2-1, with D possibly matching TRBD1 (5 bases). Germline V CDR1 and CDR2: MNHNY, SVGAGI (reference sequence). V lost 8 bases and J lost 7, with 15 bases in between. The CDR3 covers 13 residues. The CDR3 loop reads CASLTKGFNEQFF. DNA for the CDR3: TGTGCCAGCCTTACGAAGGGGTTTAATGAGCAGTTCTTC.

In regard to this clonotype: This could be a read error, since a much larger clone is one nucleotide away. The V call is TRBV28, the J call TRBJ2-5; a weak D match, TRBD2 (6 bases). The CDR3 totals 13 residues. CDR1 is MDHEN and CDR2 is SYDVKM in the germline V gene. The CDR3 region has the DNA TGTGCCAGTGGGTCCGGGACTTCAGAGCCCCAGTACTTC. The encoded protein is CASGSGTSEPQYF.

There are a few counts of this clonotype. The rearrangement links TRBV30 to TRBJ1-1; unclear D gene. Deletions cut 2 bases from V and 4 bases from J, with 11 bases between. Germline-derived CDR1 and CDR2 are GTSNPN and SVGIG (reference sequence). The CDR3 totals 13 residues. The DNA for the CDR3 is TGTGCCTGGAGTACTGAGTATAGCACTGAAGCTTTCTTT. Its translation: CAWSTEYSTEAFF.

To note about this clonotype: At one end the junction does not follow the germline gene, possibly because of a read error. This chain joins TRBV7-9 and TRBJ1-1; D ambiguous. CDR1 and CDR2 from the germline V gene are SEHNR and FQNEAQ (reference sequence). The CDR3 is 12 residues long. CDR3 amino acids: CASSLGYTEASF. CDR3 bases: TGTGCCAGCAGCCTAGGTTACACTGAAGCTTCCTTT.